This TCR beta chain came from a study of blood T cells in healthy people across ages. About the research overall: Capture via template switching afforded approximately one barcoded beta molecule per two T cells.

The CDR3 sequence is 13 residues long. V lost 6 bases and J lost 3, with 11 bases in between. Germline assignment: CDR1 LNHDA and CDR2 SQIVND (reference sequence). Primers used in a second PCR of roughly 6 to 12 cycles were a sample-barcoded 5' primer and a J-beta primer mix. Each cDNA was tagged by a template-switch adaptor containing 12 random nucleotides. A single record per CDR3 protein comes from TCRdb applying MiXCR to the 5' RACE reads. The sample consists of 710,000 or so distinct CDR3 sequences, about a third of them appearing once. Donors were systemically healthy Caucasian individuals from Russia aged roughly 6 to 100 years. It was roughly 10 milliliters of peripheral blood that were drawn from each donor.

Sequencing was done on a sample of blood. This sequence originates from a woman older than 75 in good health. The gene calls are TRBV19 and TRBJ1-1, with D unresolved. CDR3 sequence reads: CASRDPGYTEAFF. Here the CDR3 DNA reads TGTGCCAGTAGAGACCCGGGGTACACTGAAGCTTTCTTT.